The 20 T cell receptor beta chains below were found in one sample sequenced in a study of cytomegalovirus exposure and HLA in healthy donors. The study ran its PCR with 60 Vbeta and 13 Jbeta primers. Data came from immunoSEQ multiplex PCR; TCRdb stores just in-frame clones and leaves some out. The listing contains around 140,000 clones. Sequenced material: PBMCs. The receptor source for this set is a woman between 40 and 50 years old in good health and CMV-seronegative.

The gene calls are TRBV4-2 and TRBJ2-2; 9 bases are shared with TRBD2. The length of the CDR3 is 17 residues. Trimming took 2 bases from V and 4 from J; bases not matched to a gene: 8. Looked up from germline, CDR1 is LGHNA and CDR2 is YNFKEQ. CDR3 bases: TGTGCCAGCAGCCAAATCCGACTAGCGGACTTCACCGGGGAGCTGTTTTTT. Residues: CASSQIRLADFTGELFF.

The chain carries TRBV6-1 and TRBJ2-5; possible D gene TRBD1, 5 bases. Germline V gives CDR1 MNHNS, CDR2 SASEGT. V was clipped by 5 bases and J by 5 bases, with 12 bases between them. CDR3 length: 13 amino acids. In nucleotides, the CDR3 is TGTGCCAGCAGTCAGACAGATCAGGAGACCCAGTACTTC. Translation: CASSQTDQETQYF.

The rearrangement uses TRBV6-5 and TRBJ1-5; D possibly corresponds to TRBD1 (5 bases). Germline CDR1 is MNHEY and CDR2 is SVGAGI. Trimming removed 5 bases at V and 4 bases at J, with 15 bases between. This CDR3 has 15 amino acids. CDR3 in amino acids: CASSPRLGGNQPQHF. CDR3 sequence (DNA): TGTGCCAGCAGTCCTCGACTGGGGGGTAATCAGCCCCAGCATTTT.

This sequence joins TRBV6-5 and TRBJ2-7; 11 bases align to TRBD1. Germline lookup yields CDR1 MNHEY and CDR2 SVGAGI. Unmatched junction bases numbered 4, after V lost 0 bases and J lost 3 bases. The CDR3 contains 16 residues. The CDR3 DNA follows: TGTGCCAGCAGTTACTCGTACGGGACAGGGGGCTACGAGCAGTACTTC. Translating gives CASSYSYGTGGYEQYF.

The chain has TRBV27 and TRBJ2-5; 9 positions match TRBD2. From germline, CDR1 is MNHEY and CDR2 SMNVEV (reference sequence). The CDR3 spans 14 residues. Germline trimming cut 5 bases from V and 5 bases from J; bases unmatched to any gene: 6. The CDR3 region is CASSALAGRETQYF. DNA of the CDR3: TGTGCCAGCAGTGCCCTAGCGGGGAGGGAGACCCAGTACTTC.

This sequence joins TRBV7-2 and TRBJ1-1; 8 nucleotides line up with TRBD1. CDR1 SGHTA and CDR2 FQGNSA come from the germline V gene. The CDR3 loop spans 14 amino acids. Losses at the gene ends were 1 base for V and 7 bases for J; bases not matched to a gene: 5. CDR3 in amino acids: CASSLDGTGREAFF. The CDR3 DNA sequence: TGTGCCAGCAGCTTAGATGGGACAGGCCGTGAAGCTTTCTTT.

The chain carries TRBV29-1 and TRBJ2-3, with 8 nucleotides matching TRBD2. The CDR3 is made up of 15 amino acids. The germline gives CDR1 SQVTM, CDR2 ANQGSEA. Germline trimming cut 6 bases from V and 0 bases from J; bases unmatched to any gene: 8. The CDR3 is CSVLREGPSTDTQYF. As DNA, the CDR3 is TGCAGCGTCCTACGGGAGGGGCCTAGCACAGATACGCAGTATTTT.

The chain couples TRBV28 to TRBJ1-2, with unresolved D. Trimming removed 6 bases at V and 3 bases at J, with 5 bases between. Germline V CDR1 and CDR2: MDHEN, SYDVKM. The CDR3 sequence is 11 residues long. CDR3 sequence (DNA): TGTGCCAGCAGCCACTACTATGGCTACACCTTC. Translated, it gives CASSHYYGYTF.

This sequence joins TRBV5-5 and TRBJ2-2, with 9 bases that match TRBD1. The CDR3 length is 15 residues. CDR1 is SGHKS, CDR2 YYEKEE, per germline (reference sequence). Trimming cost V 2 bases and J 5 bases; bases outside gene matches: 4. CDR3 loop: CASSLGTGFTGELFF. DNA for the CDR3: TGTGCCAGCAGCTTAGGGACAGGGTTTACCGGGGAGCTGTTTTTT.

V is TRBV5-1 and J is TRBJ1-1; 7 positions agree with TRBD1. The V segment lost 3 bases and the J segment 2 bases; nucleotides outside the gene matches: 4. Germline values: CDR1 SGHRS, CDR2 YFSETQ. This CDR3 region has 14 residues. The CDR3 bases are TGCGCCAGCAGCTGGGGGACAGCTAACACTGAAGCTTTCTTT. Its translation: CASSWGTANTEAFF.

The V and J genes are TRBV18 and TRBJ2-3, with TRBD2 matching 10 bases. The length of the CDR3 is 15 residues. With V trimmed by 2 bases and J by 6 bases, 5 bases remained unmatched. CDR1 and CDR2 (germline): KGHSH, LQKENI. The CDR3 DNA follows: TGTGCCAGCTCACCAGGCCCAGCGGGGGGGGATACGCAGTATTTT. As protein: CASSPGPAGGDTQYF.

V usage is TRBV5-4 and J usage is TRBJ1-5; D possibly corresponds to TRBD1 (6 bases). Germline V gene data show CDR1 as SGHNT and CDR2 as YYREEE (reference sequence). Trimming left V 2 bases short and J 2 bases short, with 14 bases between. The CDR3 loop spans 16 amino acids. CDR3 nucleotides: TGTGCCAGCAGCTTTGGCGCCGCAGGGGGCAATCAGCCCCAGCATTTT. It codes for CASSFGAAGGNQPQHF.

The chain combines TRBV10-2 with TRBJ1-5, with D perhaps TRBD1 (5 bases). The CDR3 extends over 14 amino acids. Germline CDR1 WSHSY, CDR2 SAAADI. V was trimmed by 4 bases and J by 5 bases, leaving 12 bases between them. In nucleotides, the CDR3 is TGCGCCAGCAGTGTGGGGAGGGGCGATCAGCCCCAGCATTTT. This encodes CASSVGRGDQPQHF.

The chain recombines TRBV4-1 with TRBJ2-3, with 11 bases that match TRBD2. Germline values: CDR1 MGHRA, CDR2 YSYEKL. Trimming removed 2 bases from V and 0 bases from J; junction bases left unmatched: 13. This CDR3 region has 20 residues. CDR3 sequence (DNA): TGCGCCAGCAGCCAACCTTTTCTAGCGGGGGGAAAGACTAGCACAGATACGCAGTATTTT. Its protein product is CASSQPFLAGGKTSTDTQYF.

The chain employs TRBV9 and TRBJ2-5; 9 positions agree with TRBD2. In germline, CDR1 is SGDLS, CDR2 YYNGEE. The V segment lost 2 bases and the J segment 5 bases; nucleotides outside the gene matches: 10. This CDR3 contains 16 residues. The CDR3 loop is CASSVSRGGAYETQYF. The CDR3 DNA sequence: TGTGCCAGCAGCGTTTCTCGCGGGGGGGCGTATGAGACCCAGTACTTC.

The chain links TRBV19 to TRBJ2-3; 8 bases fit TRBD2. The ends lost 3 bases at V and 2 bases at J; junction bases unmatched: 10. CDR3 size: 17 residues. Looked up from germline, CDR1 is LNHDA and CDR2 is SQIVND (reference sequence). In nucleotides, the CDR3 is TGTGCCAGTAGTATTACTAGCGGACGGGGGGACACAGATACGCAGTATTTT. Protein product: CASSITSGRGDTDTQYF.

The chain is built from TRBV10-3 and TRBJ2-7; no definite D call. Germline V gene data show CDR1 as ENHRY and CDR2 as SYGVKD. This CDR3 region has 14 residues. Between the trimmed V and J ends, which lost 7 bases and 7 bases, there was a span of 20 bases. CDR3 sequence (DNA): TGTGCCATCACCCCTTCATCTCCTACGAAGGAGCAGTACTTC. It translates to CAITPSSPTKEQYF.

Details on this clone: The sample contains more than one DNA sequence encoding this CDR3. The chain joins TRBV2 to TRBJ1-1, with D hard to call. Germline CDR1 SNHLY, CDR2 FYNNEI. The CDR3 sequence is 13 residues long. V was shortened by 6 bases and J by 4 bases, with 12 bases between the two germline ends. This chain's CDR3 is CASSEVRSTEAFF. The DNA for the CDR3 is TGTGCCAGCAGCGAGGTGAGAAGCACTGAAGCTTTCTTT.

CDR3 in DNA: TGTGCCAGCAGTTATGGGGGACAGGGGTCTGAAGCTTTCTTT. It translates to CASSYGGQGSEAFF. V is TRBV6-5 and J is TRBJ1-1, with 10 bases matching TRBD1. Trimming cost V 3 bases and J 6 bases; bases outside gene matches: 4. The CDR3 covers 14 residues. Germline loops: CDR1 MNHEY, CDR2 SVGAGI.

This chain uses TRBV7-9 with TRBJ1-2, with a possible D match to TRBD1 (5 bases). The CDR3 spans 13 residues. V shed 5 bases and J shed 7 bases, with 14 bases lying between them. Germline V gene data show CDR1 as SEHNR and CDR2 as FQNEAQ (reference sequence). CDR3 in DNA: TGTGCCAGCAGCCCCGGGGGTCCTCTTGGCTACACCTTC. It is translated as CASSPGGPLGYTF.